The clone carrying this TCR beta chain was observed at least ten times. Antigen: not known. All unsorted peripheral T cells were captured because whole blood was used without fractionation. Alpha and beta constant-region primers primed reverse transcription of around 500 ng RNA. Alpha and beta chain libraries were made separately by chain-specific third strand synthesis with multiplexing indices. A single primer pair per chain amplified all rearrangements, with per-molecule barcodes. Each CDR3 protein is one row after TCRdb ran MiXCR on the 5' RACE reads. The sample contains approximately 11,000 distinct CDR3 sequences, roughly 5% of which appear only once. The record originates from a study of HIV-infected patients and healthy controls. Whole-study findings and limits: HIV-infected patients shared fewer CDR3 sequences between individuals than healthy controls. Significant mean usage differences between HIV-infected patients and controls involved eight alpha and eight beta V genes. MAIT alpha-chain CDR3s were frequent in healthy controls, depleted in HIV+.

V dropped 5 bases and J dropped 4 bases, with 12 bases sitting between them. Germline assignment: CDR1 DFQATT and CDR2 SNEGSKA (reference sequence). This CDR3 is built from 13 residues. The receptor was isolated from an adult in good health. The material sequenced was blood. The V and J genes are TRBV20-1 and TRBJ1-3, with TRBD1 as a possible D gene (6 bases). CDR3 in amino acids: CSAHPGTGNTIYF. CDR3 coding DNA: TGCAGTGCTCACCCAGGGACAGGAAACACCATATATTTT.